Following are 27 T cell receptor beta chains from one sample sequenced in a study of Ad26.COV2.S vaccination and SARS-CoV-2 variants. Assay: immunoSEQ multiplex PCR; the TCRdb copy retains only in-frame clones and omits some. The table has around 300,000 clones, roughly 90% seen once; the top ten hold approximately 12%. As for treatment: around 19 received Ad26.COV2.S at low or high dose, single or two shots; 5 received placebo; per-sample allocation not given. Sampling happened 63 days after the first vaccine or placebo injection. This specimen was peripheral blood, taken in a trial of Ad26.COV2.S vaccine versus placebo. These TCRs come from a person between 18 and 65 years old who received the Ad26.COV2.S COVID-19 vaccine or a placebo.

The chain links TRBV19 to TRBJ1-6; D might be TRBD1 (5 bases). The CDR3 runs to 18 residues. V lost 8 bases and J 0 bases, leaving 20 bases between the germline ends. Germline CDR1 reads LNHDA; CDR2 reads SQIVND (reference sequence). DNA of the CDR3: TGTGCCAGTCGCCTCCGGGAGTGGGGCGTCTCCTATAATTCACCCCTCCACTTT. Encoded protein: CASRLREWGVSYNSPLHF.

V is TRBV5-1 and J is TRBJ1-6; D might be TRBD1 (6 bases). The germline V and J ends were trimmed by 6 bases and 10 bases, with 23 bases remaining between them. CDR3 length equals 16 residues. Germline loops: CDR1 SGHRS, CDR2 YFSETQ. CDR3 DNA sequence: TGCGCCAGCACCCAATCCGGAGGGGGTAGGGCATCACCCCTCCACTTT. Protein sequence: CASTQSGGGRASPLHF.

This clone showed up just once. CDR3 loop: CASSPSGQGIGGDTQYF. The CDR3 DNA reads TGTGCCAGCAGTCCGTCGGGACAGGGGATAGGAGGAGATACGCAGTATTTT. The chain has TRBV28 and TRBJ2-3; 10 bases fit TRBD1. The V gene's germline CDR1 is MDHEN and CDR2 SYDVKM. This CDR3 is 17 amino acids long. Trimming at V came to 5 bases and at J to 5 bases, leaving 13 bases not matched to a gene.

V usage is TRBV19 and J usage is TRBJ1-4; D uncertain. CDR3 length equals 15 residues. Germline V CDR1 and CDR2: LNHDA, SQIVND (reference sequence). The V gene lost 5 bases and the J gene lost 3 bases, with 13 bases spanning the gap. The CDR3 coding sequence is TGTGCCAGTAGTCCCGCAGGAGGTCCTAATGAAAAACTGTTTTTT. The encoded protein is CASSPAGGPNEKLFF.

The chain couples TRBV5-5 to TRBJ2-3; a weak D match, TRBD2 (6 bases). This CDR3 contains 17 residues. V was shortened by 3 bases and J by 1 base, with 18 bases between the two germline ends. The germline V gene has CDR1 SGHKS and CDR2 YYEKEE (reference sequence). The CDR3 here is CASSSWTLRRGTDTQYF. The CDR3 nucleotides are TGTGCCAGCAGCTCGTGGACTCTACGGAGGGGCACAGATACGCAGTATTTT.

The V gene is TRBV19, the J gene TRBJ2-7; tentative D call: TRBD2 (5 bases). This CDR3 region has 14 residues. V gave up 5 bases and J gave up 6 bases, with 17 bases separating them. Germline V gene sequence: CDR1 LNHDA, CDR2 SQIVND (reference sequence). The CDR3 is CASSPAPRRGEQYF. The DNA for the CDR3 is TGTGCCAGTAGTCCCGCGCCCCGTCGGGGCGAGCAGTACTTC.

The chain uses TRBV5-1 and TRBJ2-3, with D perhaps matching TRBD2 (6 bases). CDR1 and CDR2 from the germline V gene are SGHRS and YFSETQ. Trimming shortened V by 0 bases and J by 1 base, and 12 bases separated the two germline ends. This CDR3 has 16 residues. The CDR3 DNA follows: TGCGCCAGCAGCTTGGGGGCATCGGGGGGCACAGATACGCAGTATTTT. Amino acids: CASSLGASGGTDTQYF.

The rearrangement uses TRBV6-6 and TRBJ1-2; D gene uncertain. This CDR3 contains 11 residues. CDR1 MNHNY and CDR2 SVGAGI come from the germline V gene (reference sequence). V lost 6 bases and J 8 bases, leaving 10 bases between the germline ends. The DNA of the CDR3 is TGTGCCAGCAGCCCACCGGGGGGCTACACCTTC. This translates into CASSPPGGYTF.

The genes are TRBV28 and TRBJ2-7; TRBD1 matches 7 bases. CDR3 length: 13 amino acids. V trimming: 5 bases; J trimming: 6 bases; junction bases outside the gene matches: 7. In germline, CDR1 is MDHEN, CDR2 SYDVKM. The CDR3 protein is CASSGTEGREQYF. The CDR3 DNA sequence: TGTGCCAGCAGTGGGACAGAAGGTCGCGAGCAGTACTTC.

The V gene is TRBV10-3, the J gene TRBJ1-4; 7 bases agree with TRBD1. The CDR3 totals 12 residues. CDR1 and CDR2 (germline): ENHRY, SYGVKD. Losses at the gene ends were 11 bases for V and 6 bases for J; bases not matched to a gene: 6. The CDR3 bases are TGTGCCGCAGGGGGACAAGATGAAAAACTGTTTTTT. This translates into CAAGGQDEKLFF.

The chain combines TRBV5-6 with TRBJ2-2; 10 bases map to TRBD2. The CDR3 has 17 amino acids. Germline-derived CDR1 and CDR2 are SGHDT and YYEEEE. V shed 4 bases, J shed 0 bases, and the junction held 6 bases outside the gene matches. CDR3 residues: CASSTRLAGANTGELFF. CDR3 nucleotides: TGTGCCAGCAGCACGCGACTAGCGGGTGCGAACACCGGGGAGCTGTTTTTT.

The chain employs TRBV10-3 and TRBJ1-1; D uncertain. V dropped 6 bases and J dropped 1 base, with 9 bases sitting between them. The CDR3 has 13 amino acids. The germline gives CDR1 ENHRY, CDR2 SYGVKD. In DNA, the CDR3 is TGTGCCATCAGACGCCAGGAGAACACTGAAGCTTTCTTT. Its translation: CAIRRQENTEAFF.

This chain joins TRBV5-4 and TRBJ2-3, with D unresolved. V was pared by 0 bases and J by 0 bases, with 5 bases between. The germline V gene has CDR1 SGHNT and CDR2 YYREEE (reference sequence). This CDR3 has 14 amino acids. The CDR3 DNA is TGTGCCAGCAGCTTGGCAGGAAGCACAGATACGCAGTATTTT. It is translated as CASSLAGSTDTQYF.

The chain links TRBV9 to TRBJ1-3, with a weak D call TRBD1 (5 bases). Germline V gene sequence: CDR1 SGDLS, CDR2 YYNGEE. The germline V and J ends were trimmed by 3 bases and 6 bases, with 19 bases remaining between them. The CDR3 runs to 16 residues. The CDR3 DNA reads as TGTGCCAGCAGCGAGAGAGTGGGTTTGGGGGAAAACACCATATATTTT. Encoded protein: CASSERVGLGENTIYF.

This sequence joins TRBV7-6 and TRBJ1-1; tentative D call: TRBD1 (5 bases). The V gene lost 6 bases and the J gene lost 5 bases, with 13 bases spanning the gap. The CDR3 runs to 13 residues. Germline values: CDR1 SGHVS, CDR2 FNYEAQ. The CDR3 DNA sequence: TGTGCCAGCAGTTGGGACGGGGGGACTGAAGCTTTCTTT. Translating it yields CASSWDGGTEAFF.

This clone occurred once. The chain combines TRBV7-9 with TRBJ2-3; D is ambiguous. CDR1 is SEHNR and CDR2 is FQNEAQ in the germline V gene (reference sequence). V was pared by 5 bases and J by 0 bases, with 12 bases between. This CDR3 has 15 amino acids. The CDR3 loop reads CASSPAKGSTDTQYF. The CDR3 DNA sequence: TGTGCCAGCAGCCCGGCGAAGGGTAGCACAGATACGCAGTATTTT. The full variable domain, its missing parts supplied by reference TRBV7-9 and TRBJ2-3, is DTGVSQNPRHKITKRGQNVTFRCDPISEHNRLYWYRQTLGQGPEFLTYFQNEAQLEKSRLLSDRFSAERPKGSFSTLEIQRTEQGDSAMYLCASSPAKGSTDTQYFGPGTRLTVL.

The chain is built from TRBV27 and TRBJ2-1; tentative D call: TRBD2 (5 bases). The CDR3 runs 15 residues. The V end was cut by 7 bases, the J end by 0 bases, with 13 bases between. Germline V gene sequence: CDR1 MNHEY, CDR2 SMNVEV (reference sequence). CDR3 protein: CASTGGRSSYNEQFF. Written as DNA, the CDR3 is TGTGCCAGCACCGGAGGTCGAAGCTCCTACAATGAGCAGTTCTTC.

This CDR3 is CASSLVGGRSGTEAFF. The CDR3 nucleotides read TGTGCCAGCAGCTTAGTAGGGGGGCGTTCTGGCACTGAAGCTTTCTTT. The V and J genes are TRBV7-2 and TRBJ1-1; D perhaps matches TRBD1 (6 bases). Germline V gene sequence: CDR1 SGHTA, CDR2 FQGNSA. CDR3 length: 16 amino acids. The V end lost 1 base, the J end lost 4 bases, and 16 bases lay between the germline ends.

The chain combines TRBV5-1 with TRBJ2-6; D may match TRBD1 or TRBD2 (6 bases each). Trimming left V 3 bases short and J 3 bases short, with 16 bases between. This CDR3 has 17 amino acids. The germline CDR1 and CDR2 sequences are SGHRS and YFSETQ. The chain's CDR3 is CASSWGALRSGANVLTF. The CDR3 nucleotides read TGCGCCAGCAGCTGGGGGGCCCTGAGGAGTGGGGCCAACGTCCTGACTTTC.

The rearrangement uses TRBV5-6 and TRBJ2-1; no clear D. V gave up 4 bases and J gave up 3 bases, with 11 bases separating them. The CDR3 has 14 residues. The germline V gene encodes CDR1 SGHDT and CDR2 YYEEEE. CDR3 in amino acids: CASSPSALYNEQFF. CDR3 coding DNA: TGTGCCAGCAGCCCTTCGGCACTCTACAATGAGCAGTTCTTC.

CDR3 sequence (DNA): TGTGCCAGCCAAACTGGGGGAATCTACGAGCAGTACTTC. Protein sequence: CASQTGGIYEQYF. This rearrangement joins TRBV28 to TRBJ2-7; D is perhaps TRBD1 or TRBD2 (5 bases each). V lost 8 bases, J lost 3 bases, and 14 bases lay in between. CDR1 MDHEN and CDR2 SYDVKM come from the germline V gene. The CDR3 has 13 residues. Drawing the rest from reference TRBV28 and TRBJ2-7, the complete variable domain is DVKVTQSSRYLVKRTGEKVFLECVQDMDHENMFWYRQDPGLGLRLIYFSYDVKMKEKGDIPEGYSVSREKKERFSLILESASTNQTSMYLCASQTGGIYEQYFGPGTRLTVT.

This clone turned up a few times. The chain uses TRBV3-1 (or the pseudogene TRBV3-2) and TRBJ1-6; D remains ambiguous. V was pared by 6 bases and J by 10 bases, with 10 bases between. This CDR3 comprises 12 residues. Germline CDR1 LGHDT, CDR2 YNNKEL (reference sequence). CDR3 nucleotides: TGTGCCAGCAGTCACCACCTATCACCCCTCCACTTT. Translation gives CASSHHLSPLHF.

The rearrangement uses TRBV11-2 and TRBJ2-3, with D perhaps matching TRBD1 (5 bases). This CDR3 contains 12 residues. Germline V gene lookup returns CDR1 SGHAT and CDR2 FQNNGV. Trimming cost V 4 bases and J 6 bases, with 8 bases left between them. In DNA form, the CDR3 reads TGTGCCAGCAGCTATCAGGGCGATACGCAGTATTTT. Translated, it gives CASSYQGDTQYF.

The J gene is TRBJ2-3, the V gene TRBV5-1; D not resolved. The V end was cut by 0 bases, the J end by 3 bases, with 8 bases between. Germline V gene data show CDR1 as SGHRS and CDR2 as YFSETQ. The CDR3 has 14 amino acids. The CDR3: CASSLVIGTDTQYF. Written as DNA, the CDR3 is TGCGCCAGCAGCTTGGTAATCGGGACAGATACGCAGTATTTT.

J is TRBJ2-5 and V is TRBV5-1; no clear D gene. There are 14 residues in the CDR3. V lost 2 bases and J 1 base, leaving 9 bases between the germline ends. Germline lookup yields CDR1 SGHRS and CDR2 YFSETQ. The CDR3 sequence is CASSFRQSQETQYF. As DNA, the CDR3 is TGCGCCAGCAGCTTTAGGCAAAGCCAAGAGACCCAGTACTTC.

This chain uses TRBV7-2 with TRBJ2-7; 10 bases fit TRBD2. V lost 3 bases, J lost 5 bases, and 7 bases stayed unmatched. Germline CDR1 SGHTA, CDR2 FQGNSA. The CDR3 runs 15 residues. CDR3 nucleotide sequence: TGTGCCAGCAGCTTTATGGGGCTAGCGGGGGACGAGCAGTACTTC. Protein: CASSFMGLAGDEQYF. The whole variable domain, remainder taken from reference TRBV7-2 and TRBJ2-7, is GAGVSQSPSNKVTEKGKDVELRCDPISGHTALYWYRQSLGQGLEFLIYFQGNSAPDKSGLPSDRFSAERTGGSVSTLTIQRTQQEDSAVYLCASSFMGLAGDEQYFGPGTRLTVT.

In this sample, this clone turned up once. The chain is built from TRBV6-5 and TRBJ2-7; the match to TRBD1 covers 11 bases. CDR1 MNHEY and CDR2 SVGAGI come from the germline V gene. Trimming at V came to 6 bases and at J to 2 bases, leaving 3 bases not matched to a gene. This CDR3 region has 14 residues. The CDR3 DNA reads as TGTGCCAGCAGCCAGGGACAGGGGGCCTACGAGCAGTACTTC. Protein sequence: CASSQGQGAYEQYF.